The 32 T cell receptor beta chains below come from one sample, sequenced in a study of blood T cells in healthy people across ages. Sample-barcoded 5' priming and a J-beta primer mix drove a second PCR of roughly 6 to 12 cycles. Each CDR3 protein gets one entry after TCRdb re-called the 5' RACE reads with MiXCR. The data contain about 320,000 distinct CDR3 sequences, roughly 29% of them singletons. Sequenced: blood. The receptors derive from a woman in her seventies in good health.

On this clonotype itself: Germline and junction disagree at one end, which may indicate a read error. The rearrangement joins TRBV20-1 to TRBJ2-5, with D possibly called TRBD1 or TRBD2 (5 bases each). Germline V gene lookup returns CDR1 DFQATT and CDR2 SNEGSKA (reference sequence). The CDR3 is 13 amino acids. The CDR3 DNA reads as TGCAGTACTAGTAGCAGGGCGAAGGAGACCCAGTACTTC. Encoded protein: CSTSSRAKETQYF.

The chain carries TRBV5-1 and TRBJ2-1; D is perhaps TRBD1 (5 bases). Trimming cost V 2 bases and J 7 bases, with 10 bases left between them. From germline, CDR1 is SGHRS and CDR2 YFSETQ. This CDR3 is 13 amino acids long. The CDR3 loop is CASSFTGPNEQFF. The CDR3 DNA follows: TGCGCCAGCAGCTTCACAGGACCGAATGAGCAGTTCTTC.

The genes are TRBV18 and TRBJ2-3; TRBD1 or TRBD2 may be the D gene (6 bases each). Germline CDR1 is KGHSH and CDR2 is LQKENI. The CDR3 loop spans 17 amino acids. Trimming shortened V by 2 bases and J by 3 bases, and 18 bases separated the two germline ends. This chain's CDR3 is CASSPFRGGQWTDTQYF. Written as DNA, the CDR3 is TGTGCCAGCTCACCATTTCGAGGGGGGCAGTGGACAGATACGCAGTATTTT.

This clonotype was recorded a few times. The V and J genes are TRBV7-2 and TRBJ2-1; TRBD1 agrees at 10 bases. With 1 base clipped from V and 7 bases from J, the junction kept 7 bases outside the gene matches. In germline, CDR1 is SGHTA, CDR2 FQGNSA. The CDR3 length is 16 residues. The CDR3 DNA reads as TGTGCCAGCAGCTTAGTAGGGACAGGGGCTGGGAATGAGCAGTTCTTC. It translates to CASSLVGTGAGNEQFF.

This clonotype was counted only a few times. This chain links TRBV20-1 with TRBJ2-5, with D perhaps matching TRBD2 (6 bases). The J call could be wrong; TRBJ2-1 is a better fit for the DNA end. Looked up from germline, CDR1 is DFQATT and CDR2 is SNEGSKA (reference sequence). This CDR3 is 15 amino acids long. CDR3 protein: CSARRGSGPGGEQFF. As DNA, the CDR3 is TGCAGTGCTAGAAGGGGTAGCGGACCTGGGGGTGAGCAGTTCTTC.

This clonotype came up many times. The CDR3 is CASSLKLAGNEQYF. CDR3 DNA sequence: TGCGCCAGCAGCTTAAAACTAGCGGGTAACGAGCAGTACTTC. J is TRBJ2-7 and V is TRBV5-1, with 9 bases aligning to TRBD2. The CDR3 runs 14 residues. Germline assignment: CDR1 SGHRS and CDR2 YFSETQ. The V gene end was trimmed by 2 bases and the J gene end by 5 bases; junction bases not matched to a gene: 5.

The chain joins TRBV28 to TRBJ2-3, with 13 bases aligning to TRBD2. This CDR3 is built from 17 residues. The germline gives CDR1 MDHEN, CDR2 SYDVKM. The junction had 5 bases not matched to a gene; V was cut back by 3 bases and J by 2 bases. CDR3 in DNA: TGTGCCAGCAGTTTTGGACTAGCGGGGGCCTACACAGATACGCAGTATTTT. This sequence encodes CASSFGLAGAYTDTQYF.

V is TRBV3-1 and J is TRBJ2-5; TRBD2 matches 12 bases. The DNA matches TRBJ2-1 better at its end, which makes the J call doubtful. CDR3 length: 16 amino acids. Germline V gene lookup returns CDR1 LGHDT and CDR2 YNNKEL (reference sequence). The CDR3 protein is CASSRPSGRAGGEQFF. In DNA, the CDR3 is TGTGCCAGCAGTCGTCCTAGCGGGAGGGCCGGGGGTGAGCAGTTCTTC.

The rearrangement joins TRBV6-6 to TRBJ2-7; D possibly corresponds to TRBD1 (6 bases). The CDR3 is 16 amino acids. V lost 5 bases to trimming and J lost 2 bases, with 19 bases between them. The V gene's germline CDR1 is MNHNY and CDR2 SVGAGI (reference sequence). Here the CDR3 reads CASSNRAGDFPYEQYF. The CDR3 nucleotides are TGTGCCAGCAGTAACAGGGCAGGGGATTTCCCCTACGAGCAGTACTTC.

This clonotype appeared a few times. The chain has TRBV15 and TRBJ2-2; D not certain. The CDR3 totals 15 residues. Trimming took off 6 bases at V and 1 base at J, with 12 bases between the two ends. From germline, CDR1 is LNHNV and CDR2 YYDKDF (reference sequence). DNA of the CDR3: TGTGCCACCAGAGCCCAAGGCTGGAACACCGGGGAGCTGTTTTTT. Its translation is CATRAQGWNTGELFF.

This sequence joins TRBV5-6 and TRBJ2-7; D is ambiguous. The V end lost 3 bases, the J end lost 7 bases, and 14 bases lay between the germline ends. This CDR3 is 13 amino acids long. Per germline, CDR1 SGHDT and CDR2 YYEEEE. The CDR3 DNA sequence: TGTGCCAGCAGCTCAGGACCCTTGCGGGAGCAGTACTTC. Translating gives CASSSGPLREQYF.

This clonotype was counted a few times. This sequence joins TRBV2 and TRBJ1-1; D is unclear. V lost 2 bases, J lost 1 base, and 5 bases lay in between. The CDR3 has 13 residues. Germline values: CDR1 SNHLY, CDR2 FYNNEI. The CDR3 region is CASSEQRNTEAFF. DNA of the CDR3: TGTGCCAGCAGTGAACAGAGGAACACTGAAGCTTTCTTT.

The chain is built from TRBV5-1 and TRBJ2-6; D may be TRBD2 (5 bases). The CDR3 totals 15 residues. Trimming shortened V by 6 bases and J by 0 bases, and 10 bases separated the two germline ends. Germline CDR1 is SGHRS and CDR2 is YFSETQ. The DNA of the CDR3 is TGCGCCAGCACTGAGGGAGCCTCTGGGGCCAACGTCCTGACTTTC. Translating gives CASTEGASGANVLTF.

This clonotype is judged medium-sized. V and J are TRBV29-1 and TRBJ2-5, with TRBD1 matching over 10 bases. From germline, CDR1 is SQVTM and CDR2 ANQGSEA. The V segment lost 1 base and the J segment 0 bases; nucleotides outside the gene matches: 2. The CDR3 is 15 residues long. CDR3 bases: TGCAGCGTTGAAGGCGGGACAGGGGACCAAGAGACCCAGTACTTC. Protein product: CSVEGGTGDQETQYF.

The chain recombines TRBV12-3 or TRBV12-4 with TRBJ2-6; D call uncertain. Trimming removed 5 bases from V and 0 bases from J, with 8 bases in between. The CDR3 totals 15 residues. CDR3 bases: TGTGCCAGCAGTACGACGGGCTCTGGGGCCAACGTCCTGACTTTC. Protein sequence: CASSTTGSGANVLTF.

This sequence joins TRBV25-1 and TRBJ2-1, with TRBD2 matching over 9 bases. The V segment lost 3 bases and the J segment 1 base; nucleotides outside the gene matches: 1. The CDR3 length is 15 residues. Germline CDR1 reads MGHDK; CDR2 reads SYGVNS. Written as DNA, the CDR3 is TGTGCCAGCAGTGATGCGGGAGGGTCCTACAATGAGCAGTTCTTC. Its protein is CASSDAGGSYNEQFF.

This clonotype was counted only a few times. One end of the junction fails to match germline, which may point to a read error. The chain uses TRBV12-3 or TRBV12-4 and TRBJ1-4; 8 positions match TRBD1. The CDR3 length is 16 residues. The CDR3 protein is CASSKQGGATNERLFF. The CDR3 DNA reads TGTGCCAGCAGTAAACAGGGGGGTGCAACTAATGAAAGACTGTTTTTT.

This chain uses TRBV20-1 with TRBJ2-2, with 8 bases matching TRBD2. Germline V gives CDR1 DFQATT, CDR2 SNEGSKA (reference sequence). The CDR3 runs to 15 residues. V gave up 2 bases and J gave up 4 bases; unmatched junction bases: 6. CDR3 loop: CSARRGGKVTGELFF. Here the CDR3 DNA reads TGCAGTGCTAGACGGGGGGGAAAAGTCACCGGGGAGCTGTTTTTT.

This sequence joins TRBV6-2 or TRBV6-3 and TRBJ2-5, with TRBD2 identical over 14 bases. V lost 7 bases to trimming and J lost 6 bases; unmatched junction nucleotides: 10. The germline gives CDR1 MNHEY, CDR2 SVGEGT. CDR3 length: 16 amino acids. In DNA, the CDR3 is TGTGCCAGCACCCCCTTGACTAGCGGGAGGGTTAAGACCCAGTACTTC. Protein sequence: CASTPLTSGRVKTQYF.

The chain has TRBV3-1 and TRBJ1-2; possible D gene TRBD1, 5 bases. Germline assignment: CDR1 LGHDT and CDR2 YNNKEL (reference sequence). The CDR3 contains 13 residues. The germline V and J ends were trimmed by 4 bases and 4 bases, with 10 bases remaining between them. CDR3 DNA: TGTGCCAGCAGCCCCTCGGGGGGCTATGGCTACACCTTC. This translates into CASSPSGGYGYTF.

The V gene is TRBV3-1, the J gene TRBJ1-2; D possibly corresponds to TRBD1 (6 bases). The ends were cut back, 3 bases at V and 5 bases at J, with 13 bases in the middle. In germline, CDR1 is LGHDT, CDR2 YNNKEL (reference sequence). This CDR3 spans 14 amino acids. Written as DNA, the CDR3 is TGTGCCAGCAGCCACGGGTGGGGGGCTTATGGCTACACCTTC. This gives the protein CASSHGWGAYGYTF.

The rearrangement uses TRBV6-2 or TRBV6-3 and TRBJ2-7; D is unresolved. The germline gives CDR1 MNHEY, CDR2 SVGEGT. V shed 6 bases and J shed 3 bases, with 6 bases lying between them. The CDR3 covers 11 residues. This chain's CDR3 is CASRNNYEQYF. CDR3 sequence (DNA): TGTGCCAGCAGGAATAACTACGAGCAGTACTTC.

This rearrangement joins TRBV28 to TRBJ2-7, with 8 bases identical to TRBD2. The germline V gene has CDR1 MDHEN and CDR2 SYDVKM. The junction had 4 bases not matched to a gene; V was cut back by 2 bases and J by 1 base. This CDR3 has 15 residues. CDR3 sequence reads: CASSLNSGASYEQYF. CDR3 coding DNA: TGTGCCAGCAGTTTAAATAGCGGGGCATCCTACGAGCAGTACTTC. The variable domain in full, with the rest retrieved from reference TRBV28 and TRBJ2-7, is DVKVTQSSRYLVKRTGEKVFLECVQDMDHENMFWYRQDPGLGLRLIYFSYDVKMKEKGDIPEGYSVSREKKERFSLILESASTNQTSMYLCASSLNSGASYEQYFGPGTRLTVT.

This clonotype has just a few counts. The genes are TRBV4-1 and TRBJ2-7, with a tentative D call TRBD2 (6 bases). The CDR3 loop spans 14 amino acids. V lost 4 bases, J lost 5 bases, and 15 bases lay in between. Germline assignment: CDR1 MGHRA and CDR2 YSYEKL. The CDR3 region is CASSLRGAWNEQYF. The DNA for the CDR3 is TGCGCCAGCAGCCTCCGCGGGGCTTGGAACGAGCAGTACTTC.

This clonotype occurred a few times. The chain links TRBV6-9 to TRBJ2-1; 10 bases are shared with TRBD2. V lost 0 bases, J lost 7 bases, and 15 bases stayed unmatched. The CDR3 extends over 19 amino acids. Germline assignment: CDR1 MNHGY and CDR2 SVAAGI. CDR3: CASSYSRSLSSGRGNEQFF. CDR3 sequence (DNA): TGTGCCAGCAGTTATTCCCGGTCTTTGTCTAGCGGGAGAGGAAATGAGCAGTTCTTC.

The CDR3 DNA sequence: TGCAGTGCTAGTGCGGCGGGAAATTTATACGAGCAGTACTTC. Its protein is CSASAAGNLYEQYF. V and J are TRBV20-1 and TRBJ2-7, with D maybe TRBD2 (6 bases). Looked up from germline, CDR1 is DFQATT and CDR2 is SNEGSKA (reference sequence). This CDR3 comprises 14 residues. Trimming shortened V by 3 bases and J by 4 bases, and 16 bases separated the two germline ends.

V is TRBV2 and J is TRBJ2-5, with 7 bases matching TRBD2. The V gene's germline CDR1 is SNHLY and CDR2 FYNNEI. V lost 6 bases and J lost 7; bases outside the gene matches: 8. The CDR3 spans 13 residues. The chain's CDR3 is CASRVSGPGTQYF. CDR3 bases: TGTGCCAGCAGGGTTAGCGGGCCCGGGACCCAGTACTTC.

The chain employs TRBV20-1 and TRBJ2-5, with 7 bases matching TRBD1. V lost 3 bases and J lost 5; bases outside the gene matches: 9. This CDR3 comprises 14 residues. Germline CDR1 and CDR2: DFQATT and SNEGSKA (reference sequence). The chain's CDR3 is CSARDRRASETQYF. Here the CDR3 DNA reads TGCAGTGCTAGGGACAGGCGGGCTAGCGAGACCCAGTACTTC.

This clonotype turned up a few times. This chain links TRBV20-1 with TRBJ2-7; 11 bases fit TRBD2. Germline values: CDR1 DFQATT, CDR2 SNEGSKA (reference sequence). V trimming: 1 base; J trimming: 5 bases; junction bases outside the gene matches: 10. The CDR3 length is 16 residues. CDR3 coding DNA: TGCAGTGCTAGAGTTTCCGACGGACTAGCGGGCCACGAGCAGTACTTC. Protein product: CSARVSDGLAGHEQYF.

This clonotype was seen a few times. The chain has TRBV9 and TRBJ2-2; 9 bases map to TRBD2. This CDR3 region has 15 residues. Germline trimming cut 0 bases from V and 5 bases from J; bases unmatched to any gene: 2. From germline, CDR1 is SGDLS and CDR2 YYNGEE. The CDR3 loop is CASSVVSGSTGELFF. The CDR3 region has the DNA TGTGCCAGCAGCGTAGTTAGCGGGAGTACCGGGGAGCTGTTTTTT.

This clonotype was seen a few times. The chain has TRBV5-6 and TRBJ1-5; possibly TRBD1 for D (6 bases). The CDR3 totals 15 residues. V was cut by 2 bases and J by 1 base, with 10 bases left in between. The germline CDR1 and CDR2 sequences are SGHDT and YYEEEE. CDR3 in amino acids: CASSFRGFSNQPQHF. The CDR3 DNA reads TGTGCCAGCAGCTTCAGGGGATTCAGCAATCAGCCCCAGCATTTT.

This clonotype was seen a few times. V usage is TRBV6-6 and J usage is TRBJ2-1; no definite D call. Trimming took 4 bases from V and 7 from J, leaving 20 bases between them. Germline CDR1 reads MNHNY; CDR2 reads SVGAGI (reference sequence). The CDR3 has 16 residues. The CDR3 DNA reads as TGTGCCAGCAGTTCCGGACCATACCGCGTTGGGAATGAGCAGTTCTTC. This sequence encodes CASSSGPYRVGNEQFF.